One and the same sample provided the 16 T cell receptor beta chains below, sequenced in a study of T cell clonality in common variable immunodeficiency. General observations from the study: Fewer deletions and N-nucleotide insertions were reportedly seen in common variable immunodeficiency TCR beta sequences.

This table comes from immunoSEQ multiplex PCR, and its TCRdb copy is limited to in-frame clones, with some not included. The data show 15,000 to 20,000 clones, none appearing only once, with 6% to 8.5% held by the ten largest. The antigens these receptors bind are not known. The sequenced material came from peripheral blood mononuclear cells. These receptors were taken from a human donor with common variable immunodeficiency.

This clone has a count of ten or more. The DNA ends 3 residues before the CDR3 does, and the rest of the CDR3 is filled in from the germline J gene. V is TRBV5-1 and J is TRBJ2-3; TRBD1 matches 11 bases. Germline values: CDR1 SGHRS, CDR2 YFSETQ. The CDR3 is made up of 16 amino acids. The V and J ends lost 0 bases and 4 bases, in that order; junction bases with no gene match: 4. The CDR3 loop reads CASSLGTGGDSDTQYF. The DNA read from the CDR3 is TGCGCCAGCAGCTTGGGGACAGGGGGCGATTCAGATACG.

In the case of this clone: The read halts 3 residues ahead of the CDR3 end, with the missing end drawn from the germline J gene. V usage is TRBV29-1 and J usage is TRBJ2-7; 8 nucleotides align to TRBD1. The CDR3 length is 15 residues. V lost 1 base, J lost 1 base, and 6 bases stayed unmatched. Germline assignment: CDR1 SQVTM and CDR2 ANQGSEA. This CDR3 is CSVEGGTGLSYEQYF. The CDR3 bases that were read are TGCAGCGTTGAAGGAGGGACAGGACTTTCCTACGAG.

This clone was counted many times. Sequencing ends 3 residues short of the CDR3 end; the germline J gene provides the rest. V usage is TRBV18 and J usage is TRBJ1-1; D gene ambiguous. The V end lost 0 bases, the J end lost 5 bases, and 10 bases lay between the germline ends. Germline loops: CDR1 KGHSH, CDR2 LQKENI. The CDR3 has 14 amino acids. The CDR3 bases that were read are TGTGCCAGCTCACCACCGGCAACGCGGACTGAA. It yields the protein CASSPPATRTE. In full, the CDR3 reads CASSPPATRTEAFF.

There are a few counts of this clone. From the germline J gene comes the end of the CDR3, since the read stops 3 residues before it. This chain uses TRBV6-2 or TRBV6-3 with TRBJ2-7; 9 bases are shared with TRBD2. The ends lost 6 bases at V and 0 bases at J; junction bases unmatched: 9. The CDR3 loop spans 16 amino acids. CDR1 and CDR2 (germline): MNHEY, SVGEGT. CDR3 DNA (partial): TGTGCCAGCAGGGACATAGCGGGGGTGAGCTCCTACGAG. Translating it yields CASRDIAGVSSYE. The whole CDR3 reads CASRDIAGVSSYEQYF.

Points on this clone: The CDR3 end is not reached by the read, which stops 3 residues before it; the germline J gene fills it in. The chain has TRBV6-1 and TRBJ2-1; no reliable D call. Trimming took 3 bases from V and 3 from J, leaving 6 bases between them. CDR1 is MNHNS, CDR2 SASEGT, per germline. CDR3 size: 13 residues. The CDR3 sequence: CASSDDNYNEQFF. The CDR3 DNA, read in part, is TGTGCCAGCAGTGATGACAACTACAATGAG.

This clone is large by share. CDR3 loop: CASSSWTFRDTQYF. Incomplete CDR3 DNA: TGTGCCAGCAGCTCTTGGACATTTAGAGATACG. The V gene is TRBV5-4, the J gene TRBJ2-3, with TRBD1 as a possible D gene (5 bases). The CDR3 is cut off 3 residues early in the read; its end comes from the germline J gene. Trimming shortened V by 3 bases and J by 5 bases, and 13 bases separated the two germline ends. Germline V lookup: CDR1 SGHNT, CDR2 YYREEE (reference sequence). The CDR3 is made up of 14 amino acids.

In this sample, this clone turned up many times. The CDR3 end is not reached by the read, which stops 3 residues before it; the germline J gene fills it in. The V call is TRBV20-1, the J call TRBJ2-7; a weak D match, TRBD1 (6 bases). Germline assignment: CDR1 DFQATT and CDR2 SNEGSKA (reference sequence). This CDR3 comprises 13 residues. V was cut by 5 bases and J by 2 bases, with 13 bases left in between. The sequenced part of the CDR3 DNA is TGCAGTGCTCTTGGGACATTCGCCTACGAG. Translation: CSALGTFAYE. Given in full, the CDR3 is CSALGTFAYEQYF.

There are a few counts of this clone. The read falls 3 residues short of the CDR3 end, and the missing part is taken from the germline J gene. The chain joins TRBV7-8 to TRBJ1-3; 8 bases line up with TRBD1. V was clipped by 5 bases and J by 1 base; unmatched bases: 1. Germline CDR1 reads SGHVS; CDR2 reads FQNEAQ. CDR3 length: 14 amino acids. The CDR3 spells CASSRTGSGNTIYF. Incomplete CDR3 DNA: TGTGCCAGCAGCAGGACAGGGTCTGGAAACACC.

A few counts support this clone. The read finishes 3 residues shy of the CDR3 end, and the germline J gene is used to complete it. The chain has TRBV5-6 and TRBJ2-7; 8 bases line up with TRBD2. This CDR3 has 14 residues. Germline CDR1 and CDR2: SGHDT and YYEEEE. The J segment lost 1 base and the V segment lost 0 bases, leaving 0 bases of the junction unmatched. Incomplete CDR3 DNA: TGTGCCAGCAGCTTGGGACTAGCGTCCTACGAG. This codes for CASSLGLASYE. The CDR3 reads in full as CASSLGLASYEQYF.

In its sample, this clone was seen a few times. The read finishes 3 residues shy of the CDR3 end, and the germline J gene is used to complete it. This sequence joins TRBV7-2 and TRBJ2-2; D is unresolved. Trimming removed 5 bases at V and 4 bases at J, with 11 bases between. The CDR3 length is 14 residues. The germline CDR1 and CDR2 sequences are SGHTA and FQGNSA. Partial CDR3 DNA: TGTGCCAGCAGCCCGCTACTAAGCACCGGGGAG. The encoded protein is CASSPLLSTGE. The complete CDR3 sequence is CASSPLLSTGELFF.

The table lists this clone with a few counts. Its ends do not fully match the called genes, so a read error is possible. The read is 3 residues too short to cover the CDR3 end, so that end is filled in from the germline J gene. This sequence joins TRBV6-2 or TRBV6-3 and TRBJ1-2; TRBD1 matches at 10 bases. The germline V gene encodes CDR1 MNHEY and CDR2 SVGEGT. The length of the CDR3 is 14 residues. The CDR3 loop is CASSRQGAKYGYTF. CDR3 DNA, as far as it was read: TGTGCCAGCAGTCGACAGGGGGCTAAGTATGGC.

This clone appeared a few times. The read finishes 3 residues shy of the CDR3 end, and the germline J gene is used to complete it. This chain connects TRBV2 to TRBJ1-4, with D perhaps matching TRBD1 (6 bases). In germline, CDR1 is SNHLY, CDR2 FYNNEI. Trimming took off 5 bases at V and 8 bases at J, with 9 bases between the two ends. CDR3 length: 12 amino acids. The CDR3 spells CASSTGPEKLFF. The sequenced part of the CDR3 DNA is TGTGCCAGCAGTACAGGGCCCGAAAAA.

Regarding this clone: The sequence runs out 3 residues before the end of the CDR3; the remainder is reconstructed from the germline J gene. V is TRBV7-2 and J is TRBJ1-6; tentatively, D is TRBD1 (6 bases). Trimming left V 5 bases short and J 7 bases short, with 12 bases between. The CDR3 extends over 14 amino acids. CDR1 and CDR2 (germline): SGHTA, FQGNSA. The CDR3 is CASSRDIGNSPLHF. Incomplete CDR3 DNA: TGTGCCAGCAGCCGGGACATCGGGAATTCACCC.

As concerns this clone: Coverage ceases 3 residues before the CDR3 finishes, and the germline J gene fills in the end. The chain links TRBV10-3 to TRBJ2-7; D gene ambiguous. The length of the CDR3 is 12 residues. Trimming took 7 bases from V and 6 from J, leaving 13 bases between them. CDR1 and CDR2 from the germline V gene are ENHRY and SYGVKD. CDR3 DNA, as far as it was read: TGTGCCATCATGCCCGGATCGGGCGAG. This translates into CAIMPGSGE. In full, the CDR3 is CAIMPGSGEQYF.

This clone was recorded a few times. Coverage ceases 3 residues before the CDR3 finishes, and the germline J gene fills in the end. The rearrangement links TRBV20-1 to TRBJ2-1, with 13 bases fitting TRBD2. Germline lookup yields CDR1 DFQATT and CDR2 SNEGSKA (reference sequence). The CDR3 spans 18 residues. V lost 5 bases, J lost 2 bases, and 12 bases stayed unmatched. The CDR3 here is CSARGGTSGIHTYNEQFF. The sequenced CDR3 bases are TGCAGTGCTCGGGGCGGGACTAGCGGGATCCATACCTACAATGAG.

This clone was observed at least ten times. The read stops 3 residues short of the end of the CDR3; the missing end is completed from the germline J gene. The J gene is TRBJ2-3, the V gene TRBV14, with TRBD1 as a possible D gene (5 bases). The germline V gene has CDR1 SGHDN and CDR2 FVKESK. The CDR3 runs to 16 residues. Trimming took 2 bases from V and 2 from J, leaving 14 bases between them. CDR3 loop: CASSQPRTPFTDTQYF. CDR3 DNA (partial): TGTGCCAGCAGCCAACCGAGGACACCGTTCACAGATACG.